This TCR beta chain derives from a study of immune evolution from preneoplasia to lung adenocarcinoma. Regarding the study as a whole: Later-stage lesions appeared to have more T cells, more diversity, less clonality. Highest clonality occurred in KRAS-mutant, not EGFR-mutant or double wild-type, nodules. Top clone frequencies peaked in normal lung, apparently declining through invasive adenocarcinoma.

About this clone: Its antigen is as yet unknown.

Resections took place in Japan or China from the mid-2010s to the late 2010s. Some clones are missing from TCRdb's copy, which holds only in-frame ones; the method was immunoSEQ multiplex PCR. Of around 3,500 clones listed, approximately 84% are singletons. CDR3 length equals 15 residues. Trimming removed 0 bases at V and 0 bases at J, with 9 bases between. Germline V gene sequence: CDR1 SGHTA, CDR2 FQGNSA. Source material: FFPE atypical adenomatous hyperplasia tissue from the lung. Subset indicated: atypical adenomatous hyperplasia (AAH), lung preneoplasia. The TCR comes from a person aged 65-85 years with lung adenocarcinoma. The chain joins TRBV7-2 to TRBJ2-7; tentative D call: TRBD2 (6 bases). The CDR3 DNA follows: TGTGCCAGCAGCTTAGCGTCTAGCGCCTCCTACGAGCAGTACTTC. It yields the protein CASSLASSASYEQYF. The complete variable domain, with remaining parts taken from reference TRBV7-2 and TRBJ2-7, reads GAGVSQSPSNKVTEKGKDVELRCDPISGHTALYWYRQSLGQGLEFLIYFQGNSAPDKSGLPSDRFSAERTGGSVSTLTIQRTQQEDSAVYLCASSLASSASYEQYFGPGTRLTVT.